The present entry profiles one T cell receptor (beta chain) with its context. The antigen remains unidentified. This sample is part of a study of neoadjuvant anti-PD-1 for oral cavity cancer. As for time point: after neoadjuvant nivolumab, at surgical resection. V lost 6 bases and J lost 8, with 13 bases in between. CDR1 and CDR2 from the germline V gene are SNHLY and FYNNEI. This CDR3 is 12 amino acids long. General study results and limits: Larger post-treatment preexisting tumor clones tracked with greater tumor shrinkage.

TCRdb's table, derived via immunoSEQ multiplex PCR, lists solely in-frame clones and lacks some. The table includes some 22,000 clones, roughly a quarter detected once. This receptor was taken from a person between 35 and 79 years old with oral cavity squamous cell carcinoma. Sequenced material: tumor tissue, taken after nivolumab (anti-PD-1) treatment. The V and J genes are TRBV2 and TRBJ1-2, with no clear D. The CDR3 loop reads CASSLAVWGYTF. In DNA form, the CDR3 reads TGTGCCAGCAGCCTGGCGGTCTGGGGCTACACCTTC. Drawing the rest from reference TRBV2 and TRBJ1-2, the complete variable domain is EPEVTQTPSHQVTQMGQEVILRCVPISNHLYFYWYRQILGQKVEFLVSFYNNEISEKSEIFDDQFSVERPDGSNFTLKIRSTKLEDSAMYFCASSLAVWGYTFGSGTRLTVV.